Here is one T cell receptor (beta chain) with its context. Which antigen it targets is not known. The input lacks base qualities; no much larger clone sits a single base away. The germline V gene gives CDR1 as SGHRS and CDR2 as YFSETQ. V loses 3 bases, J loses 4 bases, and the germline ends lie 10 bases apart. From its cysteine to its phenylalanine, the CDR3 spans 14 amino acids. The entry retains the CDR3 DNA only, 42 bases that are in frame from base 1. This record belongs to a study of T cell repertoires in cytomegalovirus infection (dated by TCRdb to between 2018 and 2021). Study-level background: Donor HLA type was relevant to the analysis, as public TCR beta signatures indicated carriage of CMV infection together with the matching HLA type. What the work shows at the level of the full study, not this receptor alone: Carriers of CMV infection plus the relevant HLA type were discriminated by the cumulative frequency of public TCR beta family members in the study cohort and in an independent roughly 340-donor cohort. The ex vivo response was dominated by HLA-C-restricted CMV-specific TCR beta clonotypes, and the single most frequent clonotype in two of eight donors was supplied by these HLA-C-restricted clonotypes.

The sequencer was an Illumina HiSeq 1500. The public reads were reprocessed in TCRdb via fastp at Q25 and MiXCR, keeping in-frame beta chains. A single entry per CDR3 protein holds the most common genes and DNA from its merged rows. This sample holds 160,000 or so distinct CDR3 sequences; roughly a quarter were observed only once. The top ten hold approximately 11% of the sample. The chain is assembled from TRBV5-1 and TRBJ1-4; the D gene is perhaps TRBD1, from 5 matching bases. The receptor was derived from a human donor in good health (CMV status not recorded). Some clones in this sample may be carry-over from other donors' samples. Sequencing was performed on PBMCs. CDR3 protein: CASSYDSNNEKLFF. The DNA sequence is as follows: TGCGCCAGCAGCTATGACAGCAATAATGAAAAACTGTTTTTT.